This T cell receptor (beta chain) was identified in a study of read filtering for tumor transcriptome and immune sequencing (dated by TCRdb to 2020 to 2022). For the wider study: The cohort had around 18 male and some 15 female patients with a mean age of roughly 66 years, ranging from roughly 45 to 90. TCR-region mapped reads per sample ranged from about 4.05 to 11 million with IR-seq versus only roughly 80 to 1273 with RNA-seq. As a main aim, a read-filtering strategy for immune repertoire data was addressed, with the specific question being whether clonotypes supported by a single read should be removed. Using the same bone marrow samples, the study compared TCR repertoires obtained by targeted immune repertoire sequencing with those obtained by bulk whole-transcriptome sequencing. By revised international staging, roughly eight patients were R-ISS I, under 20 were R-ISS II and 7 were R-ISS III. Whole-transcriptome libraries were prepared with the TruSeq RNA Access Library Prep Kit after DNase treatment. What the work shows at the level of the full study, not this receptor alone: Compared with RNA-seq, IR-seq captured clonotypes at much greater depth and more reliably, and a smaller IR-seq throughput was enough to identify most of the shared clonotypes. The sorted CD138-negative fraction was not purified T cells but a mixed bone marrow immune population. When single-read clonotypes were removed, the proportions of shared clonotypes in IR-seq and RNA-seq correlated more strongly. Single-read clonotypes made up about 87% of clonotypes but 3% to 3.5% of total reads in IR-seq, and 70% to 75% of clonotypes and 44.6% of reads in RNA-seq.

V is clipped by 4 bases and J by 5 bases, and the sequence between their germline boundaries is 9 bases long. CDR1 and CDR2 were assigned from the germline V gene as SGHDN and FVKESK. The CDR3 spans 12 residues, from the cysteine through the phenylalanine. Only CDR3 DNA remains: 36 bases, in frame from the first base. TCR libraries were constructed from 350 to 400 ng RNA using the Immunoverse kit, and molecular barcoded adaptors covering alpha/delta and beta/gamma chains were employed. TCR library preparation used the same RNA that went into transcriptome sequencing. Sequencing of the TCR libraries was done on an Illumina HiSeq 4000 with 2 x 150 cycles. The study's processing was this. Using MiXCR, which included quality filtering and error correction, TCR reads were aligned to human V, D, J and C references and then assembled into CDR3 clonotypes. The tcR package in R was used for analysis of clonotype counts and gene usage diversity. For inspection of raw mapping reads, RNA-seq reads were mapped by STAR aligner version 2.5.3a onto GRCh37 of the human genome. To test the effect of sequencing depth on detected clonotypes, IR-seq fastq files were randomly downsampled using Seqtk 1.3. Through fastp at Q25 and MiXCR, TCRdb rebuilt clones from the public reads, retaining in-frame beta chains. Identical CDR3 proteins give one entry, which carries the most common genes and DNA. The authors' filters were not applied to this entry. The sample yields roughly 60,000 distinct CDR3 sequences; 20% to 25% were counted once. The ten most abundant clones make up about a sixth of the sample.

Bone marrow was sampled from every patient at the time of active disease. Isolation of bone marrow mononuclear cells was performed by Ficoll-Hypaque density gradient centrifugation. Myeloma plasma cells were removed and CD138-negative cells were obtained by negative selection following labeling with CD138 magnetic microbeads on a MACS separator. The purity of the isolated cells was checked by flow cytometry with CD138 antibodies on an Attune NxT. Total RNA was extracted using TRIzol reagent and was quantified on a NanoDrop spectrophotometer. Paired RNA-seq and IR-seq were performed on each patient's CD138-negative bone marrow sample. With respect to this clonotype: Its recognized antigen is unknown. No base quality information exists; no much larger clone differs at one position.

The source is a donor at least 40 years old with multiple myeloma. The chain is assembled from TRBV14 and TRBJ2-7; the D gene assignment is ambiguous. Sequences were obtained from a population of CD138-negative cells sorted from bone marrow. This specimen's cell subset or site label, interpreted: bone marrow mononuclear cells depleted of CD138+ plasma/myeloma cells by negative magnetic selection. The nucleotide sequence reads TGTGCCAGCAGCCTACACCCCCACGAGCAGTACTTC. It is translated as CASSLHPHEQYF.